This T cell receptor (beta chain) was sequenced during a study of tumor and adjacent non-tumor tissue in lung cancer. Looking at the study overall: Histology: 12 adenocarcinoma, a couple of squamous cell carcinoma, 1 small cell lung cancer. Findings and caveats of the study: Significantly higher TCR diversity was found in tumor than normal lung. Tumor repertoires had a smaller top 100 clone share than normal lung.

This sample's RNA came from whole unsorted tissue. Three rounds of nested PCR, following a modified ARM-PCR protocol, produced the TCRbeta library. TCRdb ran MiXCR on the multiplex PCR reads and lists one entry per CDR3 protein. The table has about 110,000 distinct CDR3 sequences, about 75% seen once. Regarding this clonotype: Antigen unknown.

Trimming took 2 bases from V and 6 from J, leaving 19 bases between them. Germline values: CDR1 SGHTS, CDR2 YDEGEE. The CDR3 spans 16 residues. The chain recombines TRBV5-8 with TRBJ2-3, with D perhaps TRBD2 (5 bases). Sample: lung tumor tissue. The TCR was taken from a woman aged 60-70 years with non-small cell lung cancer. The CDR3 nucleotides read TGTGCCAGCAGCTTAGGGATAGCGAAGCTAACGGATACGCAGTATTTT. Translating gives CASSLGIAKLTDTQYF. The variable domain in full, with the rest retrieved from reference TRBV5-8 and TRBJ2-3, is EAGVTQSPTHLIKTRGQQATLRCSPISGHTSVYWYQQALGLGLQFLLWYDEGEERNRGNFPPRFSGRQFPNYSSELNVNALELEDSALYLCASSLGIAKLTDTQYFGPGTRLTVL.